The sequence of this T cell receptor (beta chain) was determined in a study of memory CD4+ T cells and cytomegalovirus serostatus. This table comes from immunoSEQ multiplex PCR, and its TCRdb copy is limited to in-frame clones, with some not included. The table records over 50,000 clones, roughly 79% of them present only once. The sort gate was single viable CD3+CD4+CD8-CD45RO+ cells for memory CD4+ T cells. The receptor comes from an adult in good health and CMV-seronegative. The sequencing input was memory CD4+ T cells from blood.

The CDR3 protein is CASSSGGGEETQYF. Here the CDR3 DNA reads TGTGCCAGCAGCTCGGGCGGAGGGGAAGAGACCCAGTACTTC. The V and J genes are TRBV14 and TRBJ2-5, with D maybe TRBD2 (6 bases). The ends were cut back, 5 bases at V and 3 bases at J, with 13 bases in the middle. From germline, CDR1 is SGHDN and CDR2 FVKESK. This CDR3 region has 14 residues.